These 10 T cell receptor beta chains share one sample of origin, sequenced in a study of blood T cell repertoires in COVID-19. TCRdb keeps only in-frame clones here, not all; method: immunoSEQ multiplex PCR. The sample yields hundreds of thousands of clones, 88% seen once. Sequenced input: PBMCs or T cells enriched from blood (not recorded which). These TCRs come from a woman aged 35 to 49 with acute COVID-19.

The V gene is TRBV9, the J gene TRBJ1-1, with a tentative D call TRBD1 (5 bases). The CDR3 runs 13 residues. Germline values: CDR1 SGDLS, CDR2 YYNGEE. With 4 bases removed from V and 2 bases from J, the gap between germline ends came to 9 bases. The CDR3 reads CASSPQGNTEAFF. CDR3 nucleotides: TGTGCCAGCAGCCCGCAGGGTAACACTGAAGCTTTCTTT.

The chain joins TRBV7-9 to TRBJ1-5; 7 bases align to TRBD1. Trimming removed 3 bases from V and 6 bases from J; junction bases left unmatched: 5. CDR3 size: 14 residues. Germline CDR1 is SEHNR and CDR2 is FQNEAQ (reference sequence). The DNA of the CDR3 is TGTGCCAGCAGCTTTTCGACAGGGACTCAGCCCCAGCATTTT. It encodes CASSFSTGTQPQHF.

The chain combines TRBV5-1 with TRBJ1-6, with a weak D call TRBD1 (5 bases). Trimming left V 2 bases short and J 7 bases short, with 16 bases between. CDR3 size: 16 residues. CDR1 is SGHRS, CDR2 YFSETQ, per germline. The CDR3 is CASSLSFATENSPLHF. For the CDR3, the DNA is TGCGCCAGCAGCTTATCCTTTGCGACAGAAAATTCACCCCTCCACTTT.

V usage is TRBV5-1 and J usage is TRBJ2-7, with D tentatively TRBD2 (7 bases). V lost 4 bases and J 5 bases, leaving 16 bases between the germline ends. The CDR3 totals 14 residues. Germline loops: CDR1 SGHRS, CDR2 YFSETQ. The CDR3 sequence: CASSGGGGNHEQYF. In nucleotides, the CDR3 is TGCGCCAGCAGCGGGGGAGGGGGTAACCACGAGCAGTACTTC.

The gene calls are TRBV9 and TRBJ2-5, with D perhaps TRBD2 (7 bases). Germline CDR1 and CDR2: SGDLS and YYNGEE. The germline V and J ends were trimmed by 2 bases and 2 bases, with 13 bases remaining between them. The CDR3 contains 15 residues. CDR3 in DNA: TGTGCCAGCAGCGTGGGTGGGGGGGCACAAGAGACCCAGTACTTC. Translating gives CASSVGGGAQETQYF.

This rearrangement joins TRBV24-1 to TRBJ2-3; possibly TRBD2 for D (5 bases). V was shortened by 12 bases and J by 2 bases, with 5 bases between the two germline ends. The CDR3 totals 10 residues. CDR1 and CDR2 (germline): KGHDR, SFDVKD. The CDR3 region has the DNA TGTGCCGGACTCACAGATACGCAGTATTTT. Protein: CAGLTDTQYF.

The V and J genes are TRBV5-1 and TRBJ1-2; 7 nucleotides agree with TRBD1. V was pared by 1 base and J by 3 bases, with 3 bases of the junction left unmatched. The CDR3 length is 14 residues. Germline V gives CDR1 SGHRS, CDR2 YFSETQ. CDR3: CASSLNRGHYGYTF. For the CDR3, the DNA is TGCGCCAGCAGCTTGAACAGGGGCCACTATGGCTACACCTTC.

The chain carries TRBV27 and TRBJ1-5; TRBD1 is a possible D gene (5 bases). V was cut by 0 bases and J by 2 bases, with 11 bases left in between. CDR3 length: 16 amino acids. The germline CDR1 and CDR2 sequences are MNHEY and SMNVEV (reference sequence). The CDR3 protein is CASSLSWGEGNQPQHF. The CDR3 DNA follows: TGTGCCAGCAGTTTATCCTGGGGCGAGGGCAATCAGCCCCAGCATTTT.

V gene TRBV5-1 combines with J gene TRBJ1-2; a weak D match, TRBD1 (5 bases). Germline values: CDR1 SGHRS, CDR2 YFSETQ. V shed 4 bases and J shed 5 bases, with 15 bases lying between them. The CDR3 runs to 14 residues. In nucleotides, the CDR3 is TGCGCCAGCAGCCTAGAGGGAGGGGAGTATGGCTACACCTTC. This encodes CASSLEGGEYGYTF. The whole variable domain, filled in from reference TRBV5-1 and TRBJ1-2, reads KAGVTQTPRYLIKTRGQQVTLSCSPISGHRSVSWYQQTPGQGLQFLFEYFSETQRNKGNFPGRFSGRQFSNSRSEMNVSTLELGDSALYLCASSLEGGEYGYTFGSGTRLTVV.

The rearrangement uses TRBV16 and TRBJ1-2; D uncertain. The CDR3 is made up of 13 amino acids. The V end was cut by 6 bases, the J end by 7 bases, with 15 bases between. The germline gives CDR1 KGHSY, CDR2 FQNENV. The CDR3 DNA reads as TGTGCCAGCAGTCCCGACACTTTCCGTGGCTACACCTTC. Protein sequence: CASSPDTFRGYTF.